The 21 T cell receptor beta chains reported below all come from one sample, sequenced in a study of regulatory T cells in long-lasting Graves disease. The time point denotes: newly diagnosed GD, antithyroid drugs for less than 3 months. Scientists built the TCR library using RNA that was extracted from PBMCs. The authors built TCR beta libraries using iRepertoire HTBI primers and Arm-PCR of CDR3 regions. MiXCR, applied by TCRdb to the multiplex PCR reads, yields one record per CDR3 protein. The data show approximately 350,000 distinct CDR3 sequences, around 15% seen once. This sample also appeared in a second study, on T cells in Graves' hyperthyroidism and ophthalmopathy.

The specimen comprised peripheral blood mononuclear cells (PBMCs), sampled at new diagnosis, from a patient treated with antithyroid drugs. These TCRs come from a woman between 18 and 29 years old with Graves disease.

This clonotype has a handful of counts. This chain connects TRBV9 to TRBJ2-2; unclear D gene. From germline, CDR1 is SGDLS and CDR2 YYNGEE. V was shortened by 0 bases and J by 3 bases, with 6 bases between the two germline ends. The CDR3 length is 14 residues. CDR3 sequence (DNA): TGTGCCAGCAGCGTAGCCCGGTACACCGGGGAGCTGTTTTTT. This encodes CASSVARYTGELFF.

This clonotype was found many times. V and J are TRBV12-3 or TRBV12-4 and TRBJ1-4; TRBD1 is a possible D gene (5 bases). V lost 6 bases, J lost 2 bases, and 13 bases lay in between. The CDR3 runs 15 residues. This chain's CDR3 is CASRGEEGTNEKLFF. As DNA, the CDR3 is TGTGCCAGCAGGGGCGAGGAGGGGACTAATGAAAAACTGTTTTTT.

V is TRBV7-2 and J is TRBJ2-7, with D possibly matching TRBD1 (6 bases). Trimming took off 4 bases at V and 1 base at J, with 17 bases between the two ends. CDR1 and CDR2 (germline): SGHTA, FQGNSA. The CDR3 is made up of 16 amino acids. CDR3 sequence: CASSSSVGGPSYEQYF. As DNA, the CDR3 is TGTGCCAGCAGCTCCTCGGTTGGGGGCCCTTCCTACGAGCAGTACTTC.

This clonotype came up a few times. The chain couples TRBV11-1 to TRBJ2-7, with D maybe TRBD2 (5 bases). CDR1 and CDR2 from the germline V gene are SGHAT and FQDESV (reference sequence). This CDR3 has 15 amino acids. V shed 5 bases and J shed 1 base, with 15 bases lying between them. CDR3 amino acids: CASSRGEYPSYEQYF. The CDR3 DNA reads TGTGCCAGCAGCCGGGGAGAGTACCCTTCCTACGAGCAGTACTTC.

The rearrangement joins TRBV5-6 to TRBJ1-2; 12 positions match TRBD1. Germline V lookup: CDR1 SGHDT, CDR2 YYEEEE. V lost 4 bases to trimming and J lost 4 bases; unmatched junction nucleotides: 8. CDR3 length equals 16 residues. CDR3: CASSGGQGAPSYGYTF. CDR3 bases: TGTGCCAGCAGCGGGGGACAGGGGGCCCCCAGCTATGGCTACACCTTC.

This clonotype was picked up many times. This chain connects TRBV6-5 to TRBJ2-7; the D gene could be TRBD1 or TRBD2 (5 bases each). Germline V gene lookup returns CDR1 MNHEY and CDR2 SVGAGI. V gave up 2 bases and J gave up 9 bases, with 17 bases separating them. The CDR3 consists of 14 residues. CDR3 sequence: CASSYRGEGVRQYF. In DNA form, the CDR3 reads TGTGCCAGCAGTTACAGGGGAGAAGGGGTAAGGCAGTACTTC.

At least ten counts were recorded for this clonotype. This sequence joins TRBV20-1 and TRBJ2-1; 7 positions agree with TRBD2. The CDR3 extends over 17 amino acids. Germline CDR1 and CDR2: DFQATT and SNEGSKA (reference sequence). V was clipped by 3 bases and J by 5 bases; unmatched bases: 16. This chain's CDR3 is CSASALIRTSSDNEQFF. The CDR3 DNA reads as TGCAGTGCTAGTGCTCTCATAAGGACTAGTTCTGACAATGAGCAGTTCTTC.

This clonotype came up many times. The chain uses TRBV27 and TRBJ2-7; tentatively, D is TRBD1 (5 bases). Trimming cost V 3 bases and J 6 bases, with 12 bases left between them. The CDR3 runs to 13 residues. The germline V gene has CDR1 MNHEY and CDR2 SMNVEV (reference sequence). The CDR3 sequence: CASSFAGSSEQYF. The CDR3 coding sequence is TGTGCCAGCAGTTTTGCAGGGTCGAGCGAGCAGTACTTC.

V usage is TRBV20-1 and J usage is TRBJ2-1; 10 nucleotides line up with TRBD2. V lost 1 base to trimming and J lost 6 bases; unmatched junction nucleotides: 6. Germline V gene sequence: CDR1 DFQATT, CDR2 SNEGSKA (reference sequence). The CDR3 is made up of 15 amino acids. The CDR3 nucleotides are TGCAGTGCTAGAGTCGCCAGCGGGAGGGCCAATGAGCAGTTCTTC. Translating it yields CSARVASGRANEQFF.

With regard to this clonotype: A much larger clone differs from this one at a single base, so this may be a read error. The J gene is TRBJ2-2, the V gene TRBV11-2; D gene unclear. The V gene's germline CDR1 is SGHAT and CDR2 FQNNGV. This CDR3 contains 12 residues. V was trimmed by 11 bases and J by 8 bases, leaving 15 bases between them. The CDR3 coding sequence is TGTGCCGGTGTGGGGTCCGGTGGGGAGCTGTTTTTT. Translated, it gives CAGVGSGGELFF.

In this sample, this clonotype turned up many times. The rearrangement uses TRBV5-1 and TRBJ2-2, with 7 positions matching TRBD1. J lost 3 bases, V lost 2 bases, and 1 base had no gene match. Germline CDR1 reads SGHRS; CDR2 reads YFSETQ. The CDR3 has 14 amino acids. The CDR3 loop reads CASSFTGDTGELFF. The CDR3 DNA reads TGCGCCAGCAGCTTCACAGGGGACACCGGGGAGCTGTTTTTT.

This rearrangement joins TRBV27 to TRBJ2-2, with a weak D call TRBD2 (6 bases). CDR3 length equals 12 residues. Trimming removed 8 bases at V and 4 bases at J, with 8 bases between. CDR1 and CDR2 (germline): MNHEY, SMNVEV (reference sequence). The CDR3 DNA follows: TGTGCCAGCGAGGGAGGCACCGGGGAGCTGTTTTTT. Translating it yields CASEGGTGELFF.

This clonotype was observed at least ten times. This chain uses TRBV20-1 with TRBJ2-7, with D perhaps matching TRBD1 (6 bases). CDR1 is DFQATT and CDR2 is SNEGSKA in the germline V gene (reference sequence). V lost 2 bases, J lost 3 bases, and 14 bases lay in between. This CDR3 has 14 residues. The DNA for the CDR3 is TGCAGTGCTAGACCGGGACATTCGGACTACGAGCAGTACTTC. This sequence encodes CSARPGHSDYEQYF.

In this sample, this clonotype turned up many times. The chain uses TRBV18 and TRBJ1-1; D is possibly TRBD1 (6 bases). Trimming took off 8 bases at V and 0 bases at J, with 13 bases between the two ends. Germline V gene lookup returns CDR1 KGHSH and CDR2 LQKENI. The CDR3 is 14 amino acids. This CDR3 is CASPGAGVNTEAFF. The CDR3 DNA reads TGTGCCAGCCCAGGAGCAGGGGTGAACACTGAAGCTTTCTTT.

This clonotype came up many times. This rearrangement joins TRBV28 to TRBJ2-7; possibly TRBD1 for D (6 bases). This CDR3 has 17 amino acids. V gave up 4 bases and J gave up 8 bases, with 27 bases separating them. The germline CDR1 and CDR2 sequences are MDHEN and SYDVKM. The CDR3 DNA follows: TGTGCCAGCAGTTACCCCCCCGATGGGACACCGGCAGCACAGCAGTACTTC. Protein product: CASSYPPDGTPAAQQYF.

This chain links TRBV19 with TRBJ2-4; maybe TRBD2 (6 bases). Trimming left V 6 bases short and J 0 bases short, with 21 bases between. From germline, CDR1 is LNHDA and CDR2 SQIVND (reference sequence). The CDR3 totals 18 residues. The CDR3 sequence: CASRMAAGRLLAKNIQYF. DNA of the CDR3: TGTGCCAGTAGAATGGCGGCGGGACGGCTGCTAGCCAAAAACATTCAGTACTTC.

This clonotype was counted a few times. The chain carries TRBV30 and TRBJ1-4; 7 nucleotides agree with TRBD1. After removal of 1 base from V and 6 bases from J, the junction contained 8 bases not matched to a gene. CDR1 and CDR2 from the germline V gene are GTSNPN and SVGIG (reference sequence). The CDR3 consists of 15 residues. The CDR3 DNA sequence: TGTGCCTGGAGTGCAGAGACAGGGCTTTATGAAAAACTGTTTTTT. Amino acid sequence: CAWSAETGLYEKLFF.

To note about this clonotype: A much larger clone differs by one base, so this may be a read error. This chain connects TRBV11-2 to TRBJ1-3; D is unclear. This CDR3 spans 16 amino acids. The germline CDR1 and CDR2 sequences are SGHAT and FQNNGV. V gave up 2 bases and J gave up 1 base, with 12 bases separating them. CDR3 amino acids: CASSLSESASGNTIYF. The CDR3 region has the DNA TGTGCCAGCAGCTTATCTGAGAGCGCTTCTGGAAACACCATATATTTT.

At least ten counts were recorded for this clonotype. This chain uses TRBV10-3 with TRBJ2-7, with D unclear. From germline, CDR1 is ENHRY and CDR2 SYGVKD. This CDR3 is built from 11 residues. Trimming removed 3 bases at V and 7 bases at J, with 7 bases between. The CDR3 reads CAISDLLEQYF. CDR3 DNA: TGTGCCATCAGTGATCTCTTGGAGCAGTACTTC.

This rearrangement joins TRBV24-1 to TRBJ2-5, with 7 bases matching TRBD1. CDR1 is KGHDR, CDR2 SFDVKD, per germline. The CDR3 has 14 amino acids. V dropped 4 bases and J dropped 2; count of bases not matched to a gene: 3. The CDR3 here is CATSETGEQETQYF. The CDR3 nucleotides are TGTGCCACCAGTGAAACAGGGGAGCAAGAGACCCAGTACTTC.

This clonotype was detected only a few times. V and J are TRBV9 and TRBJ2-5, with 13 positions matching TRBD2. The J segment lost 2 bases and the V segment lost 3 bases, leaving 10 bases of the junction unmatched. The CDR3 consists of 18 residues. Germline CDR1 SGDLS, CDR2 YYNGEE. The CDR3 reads CASSAIKPGLAGQETQYF. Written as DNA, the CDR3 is TGTGCCAGCAGCGCGATTAAACCGGGACTAGCGGGACAAGAGACCCAGTACTTC.